The 5 T cell receptor beta chains below all came from one sample that was sequenced in a study of shared clonotypes between healthy human individuals. TCRdb's copy holds only in-frame clones and misses some; the assay was immunoSEQ multiplex PCR. This sample has millions of clones; more than 85% occur once, and the top ten carry approximately 0.4%. Sequencing was done on a sample of naive CD4+ T cells from PBMCs. As for subset: CD45RA+ positively selected. The receptors were gathered from a man aged 18 to 30 in good health. Some clones in this sample may be carry-over from other donors' samples.

This chain connects TRBV15 to TRBJ2-7; possible D gene TRBD2, 6 bases. Germline V gene lookup returns CDR1 LNHNV and CDR2 YYDKDF (reference sequence). Deletions cut 0 bases from V and 3 bases from J, with 12 bases between. The CDR3 spans 15 residues. CDR3 sequence reads: CATSRDWAGSYEQYF. The DNA of the CDR3 is TGTGCCACCAGCAGAGATTGGGCGGGAAGCTACGAGCAGTACTTC.

The chain joins TRBV27 to TRBJ2-7; 10 nucleotides align to TRBD2. Looked up from germline, CDR1 is MNHEY and CDR2 is SMNVEV (reference sequence). CDR3 length equals 15 residues. With 4 bases clipped from V and 2 bases from J, the junction kept 5 bases outside the gene matches. In DNA form, the CDR3 reads TGTGCCAGCAGTTGGAAGCGGGAGGGGCCCTACGAGCAGTACTTC. It encodes CASSWKREGPYEQYF.

The rearrangement links TRBV5-6 to TRBJ2-5; a possible D gene is TRBD2 (7 bases). The V and J ends lost 1 base and 5 bases respectively, with 21 bases between them. Germline CDR1 reads SGHDT; CDR2 reads YYEEEE. This CDR3 has 17 amino acids. The DNA of the CDR3 is TGTGCCAGCAGCTTGTGGCGAGCGGGACAAACAGGGGAGACCCAGTACTTC. Its translation: CASSLWRAGQTGETQYF.

The chain couples TRBV28 to TRBJ1-3; D not certain. The CDR3 totals 13 residues. CDR1 and CDR2 from the germline V gene are MDHEN and SYDVKM. V was cut by 6 bases and J by 1 base, with 7 bases left in between. CDR3 amino acids: CASRSGSGNTIYF. CDR3 DNA sequence: TGTGCCAGCAGATCAGGTTCTGGAAACACCATATATTTT. The variable domain in full, completed from reference TRBV28 and TRBJ1-3, reads DVKVTQSSRYLVKRTGEKVFLECVQDMDHENMFWYRQDPGLGLRLIYFSYDVKMKEKGDIPEGYSVSREKKERFSLILESASTNQTSMYLCASRSGSGNTIYFGEGSWLTVV.

Comment on this clone: This same CDR3 is encoded by further DNA sequences in the sample. J is TRBJ2-7 and V is TRBV28, with TRBD1 identical over 8 bases. Per germline, CDR1 MDHEN and CDR2 SYDVKM. This CDR3 comprises 14 residues. The J segment lost 5 bases and the V segment lost 2 bases, leaving 5 bases of the junction unmatched. The CDR3 region is CASSLRQGAHEQYF. The CDR3 region has the DNA TGTGCCAGCAGTTTACGCCAGGGGGCACACGAGCAGTACTTC.